Listed below are T cell receptor beta chains from one sample, sequenced in a study of early T cells in non-severe SARS-CoV-2 infection. TCRdb independently ran MiXCR on the 5' RACE reads; one entry per CDR3 protein. The top ten hold approximately 8.4% of the sample, which has fewer than 75,000 distinct CDR3 sequences, roughly 18% seen once. The sequencing here drew on whole blood, taken at baseline. These receptors originate from an adult who was a healthcare worker with PCR-confirmed SARS-CoV-2 infection or an uninfected control (not recorded which). Each CDR3 is given with its conserved first and last residue. The D gene is left open where the match is weak. A clone size is listed for some rows: how often the clone was seen (once, few, many), or a class if it is expanded.

d_call	clone_size	v_call	j_call	cdr3_nt	cdr3_aa
TRBD1	few	TRBV7-9	TRBJ1-2	TGTGCCAGTGCGCCCTGGGACAGGGGCGGCTATGGCTACACCTTC	CASAPWDRGGYGYTF
.	.	TRBV18	TRBJ1-1	TGTGCCAGCTCCCCTCGGGGGGGGCCGGACACTGAAGCTTTCTTT	CASSPRGGPDTEAFF
.	.	TRBV7-9	TRBJ2-1	TGTGCCAGCAGCCTAACCGGGACTTACAATGAGCAGTTCTTC	CASSLTGTYNEQFF
TRBD2	medium-sized	TRBV20-1	TRBJ2-2	TGCAGTGCTAGAGATGCGGGAGACACCGGGGAGCTGTTTTTT	CSARDAGDTGELFF
.	.	TRBV20-1	TRBJ2-5	TGCAGTGCTACAATAACTCAGGGCCAAGAGACCCAGTACTTC	CSATITQGQETQYF
TRBD1	.	TRBV28	TRBJ2-3	TGTGCCAGCCGCCCACAGGGGGCTTCAGATACGCAGTATTTT	CASRPQGASDTQYF
.	.	TRBV3-1	TRBJ2-4	TGTGCCAGCAGCCAAGGGGGAGCAACCAAAAACATTCAGTACTTC	CASSQGGATKNIQYF
.	.	TRBV20-1	TRBJ1-4	TGCAGTGCTAGAGATCTGTCGTTGAGTAATGAAAAACTGTTTTTT	CSARDLSLSNEKLFF
.	few	TRBV6-4	TRBJ2-7	TGTGCCAGCAGTGACTTCTCAGGGGCCAGCGAGCAGTACTTC	CASSDFSGASEQYF
.	.	TRBV27	TRBJ2-2	TGTGCCAGCAGTTTATTCTTGGGGCGCGTCGGGGAGCTGTTTTTT	CASSLFLGRVGELFF
.	.	TRBV5-1	TRBJ2-2	TGCGCCAGCAGCCCCCAGGGTAACACCGGGGAGCTGTTTTTT	CASSPQGNTGELFF
.	.	TRBV9	TRBJ2-2	TGTGCCAGCAGCGTCGGAGGCACCGGGGAGCTGTTTTTT	CASSVGGTGELFF
TRBD1	.	TRBV7-8	TRBJ1-4	TGTGCCAGCAGCGAGACAGGGGTTGGCGAAAAACTGTTTTTT	CASSETGVGEKLFF
TRBD1	few	TRBV5-5	TRBJ1-1	TGTGCCAGCAGCTGGACAGGGGCTGAAGCTTTCTTT	CASSWTGAEAFF
.	few	TRBV7-9	TRBJ2-7	TGTGCCAGCAGCTTAGCAGGCGGACAGTCATCCTACGAGCAGTACTTC	CASSLAGGQSSYEQYF
.	.	TRBV12-5	TRBJ1-1	TGTGCTAGTGGTTTTAATGAGGGCACTGAAGCTTTCTTT	CASGFNEGTEAFF
.	.	TRBV10-1	TRBJ1-1	TGCGCCAGCAGTGACCGGGACACTGAAGCTTTCTTT	CASSDRDTEAFF
TRBD2	few	TRBV7-9	TRBJ2-1	TGTGCCAGCAGCTACTCCGGGACTAGCGGGAGGATCAATGAGCAGTTCTTC	CASSYSGTSGRINEQFF
.	.	TRBV6-2/TRBV6-3	TRBJ2-1	TGTGCCAGCAGTTACGTCGCGGGAAATGGGAACAATGAGCAGTTCTTC	CASSYVAGNGNNEQFF
.	.	TRBV5-1	TRBJ1-2	TGCGCCAGCAGCGCTTCCCGCGACGGATTATCTAACTATGGCTACACCTTC	CASSASRDGLSNYGYTF
.	many	TRBV6-6	TRBJ2-2	TGTGCCAGCAGCCGCACAGGGAGGAACACCGGGGAGCTGTTTTTT	CASSRTGRNTGELFF
.	once	TRBV7-9	TRBJ2-3	TGTGCCAGCAGCCCCGGTCCAGCGGCCACAGATACGCAGTATTTT	CASSPGPAATDTQYF
.	.	TRBV20-1	TRBJ2-1	TGCAGTGCTGGGCCCGGATTGTACAATGAGCAGTTCTTC	CSAGPGLYNEQFF
.	.	TRBV20-1	TRBJ2-6	TGCAGTGCTAGAGATACGACCGGGAACTCTGGGGCCAACGTCCTGACTTTC	CSARDTTGNSGANVLTF
.	.	TRBV6-5	TRBJ1-1	TGTGCCAGCAGTTACTCGAGTCAGGGTACGAACACTGAAGCTTTCTTT	CASSYSSQGTNTEAFF
.	.	TRBV6-2/TRBV6-3	TRBJ2-1	TGTGCCAGCAGTTACAGGGGTGATGAGCAGTTCTTC	CASSYRGDEQFF
.	.	TRBV5-8	TRBJ2-3	TGTGCCAGCAGCCAAGGGAAGTTTGGAGTAGTTTCAGATACGCAGTATTTT	CASSQGKFGVVSDTQYF
.	.	TRBV7-2	TRBJ2-7	TGTGCCAGCAGCTTAGTCTGGGATCGCGAGCAGTACTTC	CASSLVWDREQYF
.	.	TRBV7-9	TRBJ1-3	TGTGCCGTTCAGGGATACACCATATATTTT	CAVQGYTIYF
TRBD2	.	TRBV7-9	TRBJ2-7	TGTGCCAGCAGCCAAGCGGGGGCCGCGCAGTACTTC	CASSQAGAAQYF
TRBD2	many	TRBV3-1	TRBJ2-4	TGTGCCAGCACCCACGGGGGGAACAAAAACATTCAGTACTTC	CASTHGGNKNIQYF
TRBD1	few	TRBV12-3/TRBV12-4	TRBJ1-1	TGTGCCAGCAGCCTATCAGGGGGCTGGACTGAAGCTTTCTTT	CASSLSGGWTEAFF
.	.	TRBV13	TRBJ2-7	TGTGCCAGCAGCTTAGTTGGGCGGAAGAGCTCCTACGAGCAGTACTTC	CASSLVGRKSSYEQYF
.	few	TRBV25-1	TRBJ1-1	TGTGCCAGCAGTGCCGGGGCAGGTACTGAAGCTTTCTTT	CASSAGAGTEAFF
TRBD2	few	TRBV20-1	TRBJ2-1	TGCAGTGCTAGAGATCACGGGACTAGCGAGAGCTCCTACAATGAGCAGTTCTTC	CSARDHGTSESSYNEQFF
TRBD1	few	TRBV12-3/TRBV12-4	TRBJ1-1	TGTGCCAGCAGGCCACAGGGACAGTCCTCTGAAGCTTTCTTT	CASRPQGQSSEAFF
.	.	TRBV11-2	TRBJ2-1	TGTGCCAGCAGCTTAGAACCGGGACGGCGACACAATGAGCAGTTCTTC	CASSLEPGRRHNEQFF